This note documents a single T cell receptor (beta chain) sequence. The antigen is unknown. The data were obtained in a study of vaccination effects on CD4 cells after COVID-19. Study information: BNT162b2 vaccine or mRNA-1273 vaccine was given to participants in two doses. Regarding the study as a whole: Early timepoints after infection were absent, and convalescent patients were few in the study.

Unmatched junction bases numbered 5, after V lost 2 bases and J lost 2 bases. This CDR3 region has 16 residues. Germline CDR1 MNHNS, CDR2 SASEGT. Profiling relied on immunoSEQ multiplex PCR, and the TCRdb table lists in-frame clones only, not all of them. The sample records roughly 20,000 clones, about 69% being singletons. Prior to sequencing, the ViraFEST assay stimulated PBMC with viral peptide pools, which expanded the antigen-specific CD4+ T cells. Upon completion of under eleven days in culture, CD4+ T cells were isolated. Nobody among the vaccine recipients had prior SARS-CoV-2 infection (nucleocapsid antibodies were negative). Days 3 and 7 saw half the medium replaced with IL-2 medium.

The starting material was CD4+ T cells from PBMCs cultured with HCoV-NL63 spike peptides, obtained before COVID-19 vaccination. This TCR was recovered from a human donor who received a COVID-19 vaccine. The chain couples TRBV6-1 to TRBJ1-2, with 10 bases lining up with TRBD1. The CDR3 spells CASSELDRGSNYGYTF. CDR3 nucleotide sequence: TGTGCCAGCAGTGAATTGGACAGGGGGTCCAACTATGGCTACACCTTC.